A selection of T cell receptor beta chains follows, all from one sample in a study of OX40 agonist ivuxolimab in advanced cancers. Sequencing was performed with immunoSEQ multiplex PCR; in TCRdb, only in-frame clones are kept and a portion is missing. The table has about 48,000 clones, less than 85% seen once. Here the sequenced sample was CD4+ or CD8+ T cells sorted from blood, taken in a trial of the OX40 agonist ivuxolimab. The source is an adult with an advanced solid tumor such as melanoma, head and neck, liver or kidney cancer. The CDR3 runs from the conserved cysteine through the conserved F or W. D genes are given only for firm matches. Size values are once, few and many counts, or a class for expanded clones, and some rows have none.

V gene: TRBV14
J gene: TRBJ2-5
D gene: NA
clone size: NA
CDR3 DNA: TGTGCCAGCAGCCAAGCGAGACACAGGGCGGGTGAGGAGACCCAGTACTTC
CDR3 protein: CASSQARHRAGEETQYF

V gene: TRBV4-3
J gene: TRBJ2-3
D gene: NA
clone size: NA
CDR3 DNA: TGCGCCAGCAGCCAAAATTCGGAAGATACGCAGTATTTT
CDR3 protein: CASSQNSEDTQYF

V gene: TRBV7-8
J gene: TRBJ2-7
D gene: TRBD2
clone size: NA
CDR3 DNA: TGTGCCAGCAGCCCGGCGACCGGGACTAGAGCCTACGAGCAGTACTTC
CDR3 protein: CASSPATGTRAYEQYF

V gene: TRBV7-2
J gene: TRBJ2-2
D gene: NA
clone size: few
CDR3 DNA: TGTGCCAGCAGCGGCGCCGGGACCTTTAACACCGGGGAGCTGTTTTTT
CDR3 protein: CASSGAGTFNTGELFF

V gene: TRBV30
J gene: TRBJ1-5
D gene: NA
clone size: few
CDR3 DNA: TGTGCCTGGAGTGCGGTAGCTAGCAATCAGCCCCAGCATTTT
CDR3 protein: CAWSAVASNQPQHF

V gene: TRBV30
J gene: TRBJ2-2
D gene: TRBD2
clone size: NA
CDR3 DNA: TGTGCCTATAATAGCGGGGGAGAGGACACCGGGGAGCTGTTTTTT
CDR3 protein: CAYNSGGEDTGELFF

V gene: TRBV7-2
J gene: TRBJ1-6
D gene: TRBD1
clone size: NA
CDR3 DNA: TGTGCCAGCAGCCCCGGACAGGGGAAAAATTCACCCCTCCACTTT
CDR3 protein: CASSPGQGKNSPLHF

V gene: TRBV7-3
J gene: TRBJ2-3
D gene: TRBD2
clone size: NA
CDR3 DNA: TGTGCCAGCAGCTTAAAACTAGCGGGGCCCACAGATACGCAGTATTTT
CDR3 protein: CASSLKLAGPTDTQYF

V gene: TRBV19
J gene: TRBJ1-5
D gene: NA
clone size: few
CDR3 DNA: TGTGCCAGTAGCTTCCAACAGGGCAATCAGCCCCAGCATTTT
CDR3 protein: CASSFQQGNQPQHF

V gene: TRBV5-4
J gene: TRBJ1-3
D gene: NA
clone size: NA
CDR3 DNA: TGTGCCAGCAGTGGGGACGGAAACACCATATATTTT
CDR3 protein: CASSGDGNTIYF

V gene: TRBV5-1
J gene: TRBJ2-2
D gene: TRBD1
clone size: NA
CDR3 DNA: TGCGCCAGCAGCGGGGCCTCGGGACAGGGGGTGACCGGGGAGCTGTTTTTT
CDR3 protein: CASSGASGQGVTGELFF

V gene: TRBV7-3
J gene: TRBJ2-5
D gene: TRBD1
clone size: NA
CDR3 DNA: TGTGCCAGCAGCCCCGAGGGACAGCCCCTAGAGACCCAGTACTTC
CDR3 protein: CASSPEGQPLETQYF

V gene: TRBV7-2
J gene: TRBJ1-2
D gene: TRBD1
clone size: NA
CDR3 DNA: TGTGCCAGCAGCTTCAACGGACAGGGGATTGGCTACACCTTC
CDR3 protein: CASSFNGQGIGYTF

V gene: TRBV7-2
J gene: TRBJ2-5
D gene: NA
clone size: NA
CDR3 DNA: TGTGCCAGCAGCTTCGGAGGGGAACAAGAGACCCAGTACTTC
CDR3 protein: CASSFGGEQETQYF

V gene: TRBV6-1
J gene: TRBJ2-5
D gene: TRBD2
clone size: NA
CDR3 DNA: TGTGCCAGCAGTGAAGCGGCGGGGGGGCCAAAAGAGACCCAGTACTTC
CDR3 protein: CASSEAAGGPKETQYF

V gene: TRBV11-2
J gene: TRBJ2-5
D gene: TRBD1
clone size: NA
CDR3 DNA: TGTGCCAGCAGCTTAGGGGACAGATACCAAGAGACCCAGTACTTC
CDR3 protein: CASSLGDRYQETQYF

V gene: TRBV6-5
J gene: TRBJ2-7
D gene: TRBD1
clone size: NA
CDR3 DNA: TGTGCCAGCACCAGGACAGGGAGCTCCTACGAGCAGTACTTC
CDR3 protein: CASTRTGSSYEQYF

V gene: TRBV6-5
J gene: TRBJ1-3
D gene: NA
clone size: NA
CDR3 DNA: TGTGCCAGCAGTTCTACAGGGTCGGCTGGAAACACCATATATTTT
CDR3 protein: CASSSTGSAGNTIYF

V gene: TRBV5-4
J gene: TRBJ2-3
D gene: NA
clone size: NA
CDR3 DNA: TGTGCCAGCAGCTTGGGGGGGGTACCAGATACGCAGTATTTT
CDR3 protein: CASSLGGVPDTQYF

V gene: TRBV29-1
J gene: TRBJ2-7
D gene: NA
clone size: NA
CDR3 DNA: TGCAGCGTTTCGATGGCCTACGAGCAGTACTTC
CDR3 protein: CSVSMAYEQYF

V gene: TRBV15
J gene: TRBJ2-2
D gene: NA
clone size: NA
CDR3 DNA: TGTGCCACCAGCAGAGAAGGGCCGGGTATTAGCGGGGAGCTGTTTTTT
CDR3 protein: CATSREGPGISGELFF

V gene: TRBV30
J gene: TRBJ1-4
D gene: NA
clone size: NA
CDR3 DNA: TGTGCCTGGAGTGTAAAGCAGAGAGCAACTAATGAAAAACTGTTTTTT
CDR3 protein: CAWSVKQRATNEKLFF

V gene: TRBV27
J gene: TRBJ1-6
D gene: NA
clone size: NA
CDR3 DNA: TGTGCCAGCAGTCTTTTCCGGAGGATTGAGGGTTCACCCCTCCACTTT
CDR3 protein: CASSLFRRIEGSPLHF

V gene: TRBV20-1
J gene: TRBJ2-7
D gene: TRBD2
clone size: NA
CDR3 DNA: TGCAGTGCGGGACTAGCGGACGAGCAGTACTTC
CDR3 protein: CSAGLADEQYF

V gene: TRBV4-3
J gene: TRBJ1-1
D gene: NA
clone size: NA
CDR3 DNA: TGCGCCAGCAGCCAAGATGTGGTCGCTGAAGCTTTCTTT
CDR3 protein: CASSQDVVAEAFF

V gene: TRBV30
J gene: TRBJ2-7
D gene: TRBD1
clone size: NA
CDR3 DNA: TGTGCCTGGAGTGGCCCAGGGACAGGGGAAGGCTACGAGCAGTACTTC
CDR3 protein: CAWSGPGTGEGYEQYF

V gene: TRBV4-1
J gene: TRBJ2-7
D gene: NA
clone size: NA
CDR3 DNA: TGCGCCAGCAGCCAAGTTGGACAGGGAGGGGAGCAGTACTTC
CDR3 protein: CASSQVGQGGEQYF

V gene: TRBV6-5
J gene: TRBJ1-3
D gene: NA
clone size: once
CDR3 DNA: TGTGCCAGCAGTCCCTTTCCGGGGGGAAACACCATATATTTT
CDR3 protein: CASSPFPGGNTIYF

V gene: TRBV13
J gene: TRBJ2-1
D gene: TRBD2
clone size: NA
CDR3 DNA: TGTGCCAGCAGCCCCGCCCGACTAGCGCACAATGAGCAGTTCTTC
CDR3 protein: CASSPARLAHNEQFF

V gene: TRBV7-2
J gene: TRBJ2-2
D gene: NA
clone size: NA
CDR3 DNA: TGTGCCAGCAGCTTAGTAGGGGATGAGAGGGTCGGGGAGCTGTTTTTT
CDR3 protein: CASSLVGDERVGELFF

V gene: TRBV7-2
J gene: TRBJ2-7
D gene: NA
clone size: NA
CDR3 DNA: TGTGCCAGCAGCTTACGGCAGGCCCCCTACGAGCAGTACTTC
CDR3 protein: CASSLRQAPYEQYF

V gene: TRBV5-1
J gene: TRBJ2-2
D gene: NA
clone size: NA
CDR3 DNA: TGCGCCAGCAAGCGGACGGAAAACACCGGGGAGCTGTTTTTT
CDR3 protein: CASKRTENTGELFF

V gene: TRBV9
J gene: TRBJ2-2
D gene: TRBD1
clone size: NA
CDR3 DNA: TGTGCCAGCAGCCTGAGGGGTACAGGGGGCGCTTTTACCGGGGAGCTGTTTTTT
CDR3 protein: CASSLRGTGGAFTGELFF

V gene: TRBV23-1
J gene: TRBJ2-7
D gene: TRBD1
clone size: once
CDR3 DNA: TGCGCCAGCGGCCCCCCGGGACAGGGATGCGAGCAGTACTTC
CDR3 protein: CASGPPGQGCEQYF

V gene: TRBV9
J gene: TRBJ2-3
D gene: NA
clone size: NA
CDR3 DNA: TGTGCCAGCAGCCAAGGAAGTTGGTTCCCTAGCACAGATACGCAGTATTTT
CDR3 protein: CASSQGSWFPSTDTQYF

V gene: TRBV11-3
J gene: TRBJ2-7
D gene: NA
clone size: NA
CDR3 DNA: TGTGCCAGCAGCTTAACAGGCGACAACGAGCAGTACTTC
CDR3 protein: CASSLTGDNEQYF

V gene: TRBV9
J gene: TRBJ1-5
D gene: NA
clone size: NA
CDR3 DNA: TGTGCCAGCAGCGTAAGCGGGGATCAGCCCCAGCATTTT
CDR3 protein: CASSVSGDQPQHF

V gene: TRBV11-2
J gene: TRBJ1-3
D gene: NA
clone size: NA
CDR3 DNA: TGTGCCAGCAGCTTATCCAGGGTCTCTGGAAACACCATATATTTT
CDR3 protein: CASSLSRVSGNTIYF

V gene: TRBV7-9
J gene: TRBJ1-4
D gene: NA
clone size: NA
CDR3 DNA: TGTGCCAGCACTCGGGGGGCGGATGAAAAACTGTTTTTT
CDR3 protein: CASTRGADEKLFF

V gene: TRBV9
J gene: TRBJ1-1
D gene: NA
clone size: few
CDR3 DNA: TGTGCCAGCAGCGTAGCAGGGAACACTGAAGCTTTCTTT
CDR3 protein: CASSVAGNTEAFF

V gene: TRBV19
J gene: TRBJ1-5
D gene: NA
clone size: NA
CDR3 DNA: TGTGCCAGTAGTGCCCCCAGGAACCGCAATCAGCCCCAGCATTTT
CDR3 protein: CASSAPRNRNQPQHF

V gene: TRBV6-1
J gene: TRBJ2-3
D gene: NA
clone size: NA
CDR3 DNA: TGTGCCAGCAGTGAAGGTAGTCTGGCGGCCGCGAATACGCAGTATTTT
CDR3 protein: CASSEGSLAAANTQYF

V gene: TRBV20-1
J gene: TRBJ1-5
D gene: NA
clone size: NA
CDR3 DNA: TGCAGTGCTAGTAGCAATCAGCCCCAGCATTTT
CDR3 protein: CSASSNQPQHF

V gene: TRBV7-2
J gene: TRBJ2-7
D gene: NA
clone size: NA
CDR3 DNA: TGTGCCAGCAGCCCCTCCGGGGTACACGAGCAGTACTTC
CDR3 protein: CASSPSGVHEQYF

V gene: TRBV5-4
J gene: TRBJ2-6
D gene: TRBD1
clone size: NA
CDR3 DNA: TGTGCCAGCAGCCCCGGACAGGGGCTCCGAGGGGCCAACGTCCTGACTTTC
CDR3 protein: CASSPGQGLRGANVLTF

V gene: TRBV7-8
J gene: TRBJ2-1
D gene: NA
clone size: NA
CDR3 DNA: TGTGCCAGCAGCTCTAGGGCATACAGAGGGGCGAATACCTACAATGAGCAGTTCTTC
CDR3 protein: CASSSRAYRGANTYNEQFF

V gene: TRBV7-2
J gene: TRBJ1-5
D gene: TRBD1
clone size: NA
CDR3 DNA: TGTGCCAGCAGCTCGGGACAGGGCCATCAGCCCCAGCATTTT
CDR3 protein: CASSSGQGHQPQHF

V gene: TRBV19
J gene: TRBJ1-5
D gene: TRBD1
clone size: NA
CDR3 DNA: TGTGCCAGTAGTCCACCTCCCCCCGGGACAGCTAGCAATCAGCCCCAGCATTTT
CDR3 protein: CASSPPPPGTASNQPQHF

V gene: TRBV9
J gene: TRBJ2-1
D gene: TRBD2
clone size: few
CDR3 DNA: TGTGCCAGCAGCGCCCGGACTAGCGGACCCTACAATGAGCAGTTCTTC
CDR3 protein: CASSARTSGPYNEQFF

V gene: TRBV4-3
J gene: TRBJ2-2
D gene: NA
clone size: NA
CDR3 DNA: TGCGCCAGCAGCCAAGACGGGACGTTTACCGGGGAGCTGTTTTTT
CDR3 protein: CASSQDGTFTGELFF

V gene: TRBV11-3
J gene: TRBJ2-3
D gene: TRBD1
clone size: NA
CDR3 DNA: TGTGCCAGCAGCTTAGGCGGGACAGGGGGAACAGATACGCAGTATTTT
CDR3 protein: CASSLGGTGGTDTQYF

V gene: TRBV10-3
J gene: TRBJ2-7
D gene: TRBD1
clone size: NA
CDR3 DNA: TGTGCCATAGAACCGGACAGGGCCTCCTACGAGCAGTACTTC
CDR3 protein: CAIEPDRASYEQYF

V gene: TRBV6-1
J gene: TRBJ2-7
D gene: NA
clone size: NA
CDR3 DNA: TGTGCCAGCAGCCGACAGGTTCCGAACTACGAGCAGTACTTC
CDR3 protein: CASSRQVPNYEQYF

V gene: TRBV27
J gene: TRBJ2-3
D gene: TRBD2
clone size: once
CDR3 DNA: TGTGCCAGCAGCCGGGGACTAGATACTGATACGCAGTATTTT
CDR3 protein: CASSRGLDTDTQYF

V gene: TRBV28
J gene: TRBJ1-3
D gene: NA
clone size: NA
CDR3 DNA: TGTGCCAGCAGTCAGGAGGCAGGGTATGCTGGAAACACCATATATTTT
CDR3 protein: CASSQEAGYAGNTIYF

V gene: TRBV5-1
J gene: TRBJ2-7
D gene: NA
clone size: NA
CDR3 DNA: TGCGCCAGCAGCTGGAACGCGGGGGCTGAGGAGCAGTACTTC
CDR3 protein: CASSWNAGAEEQYF

V gene: TRBV30
J gene: TRBJ1-6
D gene: NA
clone size: NA
CDR3 DNA: TGTGCCTGGTCGAGCTCCTATAATTCACCCCTCCACTTT
CDR3 protein: CAWSSSYNSPLHF

V gene: TRBV30
J gene: TRBJ2-7
D gene: TRBD2
clone size: once
CDR3 DNA: TGTGCCTGGACTCGGACTAGCGGTTCCTCCTACGAGCAGTACTTC
CDR3 protein: CAWTRTSGSSYEQYF

V gene: TRBV7-2
J gene: TRBJ2-3
D gene: NA
clone size: NA
CDR3 DNA: TGTCCCAGTTTCCGGGCGGCTAGCACAGATACGCAGTATTTT
CDR3 protein: CPSFRAASTDTQYF

V gene: TRBV7-2
J gene: TRBJ1-1
D gene: NA
clone size: NA
CDR3 DNA: TGTGCCAGCAGCTTGCCGTCGGTACTGAACACTGAAGCTTTCTTT
CDR3 protein: CASSLPSVLNTEAFF